The 25 T cell receptor beta chains below were found in one sample sequenced in a study of shared clonotypes between healthy human individuals. Assay: immunoSEQ multiplex PCR; the TCRdb copy retains only in-frame clones and omits some. The table lists around 1.5 million clones, 95% to 99% of them singletons, with roughly 0.45% in the top ten. Sequences were obtained from naive CD4+ T cells sorted from blood. The subset is: CD45RA+ positively selected. The receptors were gathered from a young man in good health.

This rearrangement joins TRBV7-9 to TRBJ2-2; 7 bases map to TRBD1. Trimming took 3 bases from V and 3 from J; bases not matched to a gene: 1. Germline V lookup: CDR1 SEHNR, CDR2 FQNEAQ (reference sequence). The CDR3 runs to 14 residues. DNA for the CDR3: TGTGCCAGCAGCTTTGGGACAGACACCGGGGAGCTGTTTTTT. Protein sequence: CASSFGTDTGELFF.

CDR3 DNA sequence: TGTGCCATCAGTGAGTCGATTGTCATACAGGCCGGGGAGCTGTTTTTT. Translating it yields CAISESIVIQAGELFF. V and J are TRBV10-3 and TRBJ2-2, with D possibly matching TRBD1 (5 bases). Trimming took off 0 bases at V and 6 bases at J, with 14 bases between the two ends. CDR3 length: 16 residues. Germline loops: CDR1 ENHRY, CDR2 SYGVKD.

In the case of this clone: The sample contains more than one DNA sequence encoding this CDR3. This chain uses TRBV28 with TRBJ2-7; D gene ambiguous. Per the germline V gene, CDR1 is MDHEN and CDR2 is SYDVKM. The germline V and J ends were trimmed by 1 base and 3 bases, with 4 bases remaining between them. The CDR3 is 12 amino acids. The CDR3 region is CASSLLGYEQYF. CDR3 DNA: TGTGCCAGCAGTTTATTAGGCTACGAGCAGTACTTC.

J is TRBJ2-2 and V is TRBV5-4; no firm D call. The CDR3 is 14 amino acids. The V end was cut by 3 bases, the J end by 4 bases, with 10 bases between. Germline V gene data show CDR1 as SGHNT and CDR2 as YYREEE (reference sequence). CDR3 loop: CASSSAPTTGELFF. The CDR3 nucleotides read TGTGCCAGCAGCTCAGCCCCCACCACCGGGGAGCTGTTTTTT.

The chain carries TRBV19 and TRBJ2-6; 7 bases are a match to TRBD2. CDR1 and CDR2 (germline): LNHDA, SQIVND (reference sequence). The CDR3 covers 17 residues. V lost 6 bases to trimming and J lost 0 bases; unmatched junction nucleotides: 8. As DNA, the CDR3 is TGTGCCAGTAGGTCTAGCGGTACAAACTCTGGGGCCAACGTCCTGACTTTC. Protein: CASRSSGTNSGANVLTF.

CDR3 residues: CASSQPTGRKYQETQYF. The CDR3 DNA follows: TGTGCCAGCTCACAACCGACAGGACGGAAGTACCAAGAGACCCAGTACTTC. This rearrangement joins TRBV18 to TRBJ2-5; D might be TRBD1 (6 bases). This CDR3 contains 17 residues. Germline CDR1 KGHSH, CDR2 LQKENI. Trimming pared 4 bases from V and 0 bases from J, leaving 18 bases between.

V and J are TRBV30 and TRBJ1-2, with D possibly matching TRBD1 (5 bases). Germline V gene lookup returns CDR1 GTSNPN and CDR2 SVGIG (reference sequence). With 0 bases removed from V and 8 bases from J, the gap between germline ends came to 13 bases. The CDR3 consists of 13 residues. CDR3 bases: TGTGCCTGGAGTGTAAGGACACGCCGCGGCTACACCTTC. This encodes CAWSVRTRRGYTF. Filled out from reference TRBV30 and TRBJ1-2, the complete variable domain reads SQTIHQWPATLVQPVGSPLSLECTVEGTSNPNLYWYRQAAGRGLQLLFYSVGIGQISSEVPQNLSASRPQDRQFILSSKKLLLSDSGFYLCAWSVRTRRGYTFGSGTRLTVV.

The chain is built from TRBV1 and TRBJ2-3; the D call of TRBD2 is as the table states it, not checked on the DNA. TRBV1 is flagged as a pseudogene. The CDR3 has 12 amino acids. CDR3 nucleotide sequence: TGCACCTCGAGGACCGCGGGAGATACGCAGTATTTT. It translates to CTSRTAGDTQYF.

This chain connects TRBV14 to TRBJ2-7; TRBD2 might be the D (6 bases). The germline CDR1 and CDR2 sequences are SGHDN and FVKESK. The CDR3 loop spans 16 amino acids. Trimming pared 2 bases from V and 2 bases from J, leaving 16 bases between. The CDR3 DNA follows: TGTGCCAGCAGCCAACCGGGGCGGGGACTTCCCTACGAGCAGTACTTC. It codes for CASSQPGRGLPYEQYF.

The chain couples TRBV9 to TRBJ2-2; 9 bases are shared with TRBD2. CDR1 SGDLS and CDR2 YYNGEE come from the germline V gene. CDR3 length equals 15 residues. V lost 1 base, J lost 5 bases, and 3 bases stayed unmatched. CDR3 nucleotide sequence: TGTGCCAGCAGCGTACTGACTAGCGGAACCGGGGAGCTGTTTTTT. This codes for CASSVLTSGTGELFF. The full variable domain, its missing parts supplied by reference TRBV9 and TRBJ2-2, is DSGVTQTPKHLITATGQRVTLRCSPRSGDLSVYWYQQSLDQGLQFLIQYYNGEERAKGNILERFSAQQFPDLHSELNLSSLELGDSALYFCASSVLTSGTGELFFGEGSRLTVL.

The chain recombines TRBV7-8 with TRBJ2-7; 13 positions agree with TRBD2. V trimming: 1 base; J trimming: 2 bases; junction bases outside the gene matches: 5. The V gene's germline CDR1 is SGHVS and CDR2 FQNEAQ. The CDR3 spans 17 residues. CDR3 protein: CASSLGLAGGQPYEQYF. CDR3 DNA sequence: TGTGCCAGCAGCTTAGGACTAGCGGGAGGACAACCCTACGAGCAGTACTTC.

The chain carries TRBV9 and TRBJ2-1; 8 positions match TRBD1. CDR3 length equals 15 residues. Germline lookup yields CDR1 SGDLS and CDR2 YYNGEE. Germline trimming cut 2 bases from V and 4 bases from J; bases unmatched to any gene: 5. The CDR3 reads CASSVRQGTYNEQFF. CDR3 coding DNA: TGTGCCAGCAGCGTCAGACAGGGGACTTACAATGAGCAGTTCTTC.

The chain joins TRBV9 to TRBJ1-4; D remains ambiguous. V lost 0 bases to trimming and J lost 6 bases, with 12 bases between them. CDR3 length: 15 residues. The germline CDR1 and CDR2 sequences are SGDLS and YYNGEE. The CDR3 nucleotides are TGTGCCAGCAGCGTAGCTTCGGGTCAGGATGAAAAACTGTTTTTT. It is translated as CASSVASGQDEKLFF.

The CDR3 DNA reads TGTGCCAGCAGCAGGACAGGGGGCGATGAGCAGTTCTTC. It codes for CASSRTGGDEQFF. The gene calls are TRBV2 and TRBJ2-1; 11 bases agree with TRBD1. V gave up 6 bases and J gave up 8 bases; unmatched junction bases: 3. The CDR3 contains 13 residues. In germline, CDR1 is SNHLY, CDR2 FYNNEI.

The rearrangement joins TRBV11-2 to TRBJ1-1, with D perhaps TRBD1 (6 bases). The CDR3 is 15 amino acids. The V end was cut by 1 base, the J end by 5 bases, with 14 bases between. Germline V gene sequence: CDR1 SGHAT, CDR2 FQNNGV. The CDR3 region has the DNA TGTGCCAGCAGCTTAGGTCGGGGGCACGGAACTGAAGCTTTCTTT. It translates to CASSLGRGHGTEAFF.

This chain connects TRBV30 to TRBJ1-5; no clear D gene. In germline, CDR1 is GTSNPN, CDR2 SVGIG (reference sequence). V was pared by 4 bases and J by 6 bases, with 13 bases between. CDR3 size: 13 residues. CDR3 amino acids: CAWTSAPRQPQHF. CDR3 in DNA: TGTGCCTGGACTTCCGCGCCCCGTCAGCCCCAGCATTTT.

On this clone: Other nucleotide sequences from this sample produce the same CDR3. The chain employs TRBV11-2 and TRBJ2-5; the D is unclear. The V gene lost 5 bases and the J gene lost 5 bases, with 12 bases spanning the gap. The germline gives CDR1 SGHAT, CDR2 FQNNGV. The length of the CDR3 is 13 residues. The CDR3 DNA reads TGTGCCAGCAGCCGGACGGTCGCTGAGACCCAGTACTTC. Translation gives CASSRTVAETQYF.

Remarks on this clone: This CDR3 is also generated by other DNA sequences in the sample. The V gene is TRBV28, the J gene TRBJ2-1; D gene unclear. Germline CDR1 and CDR2: MDHEN and SYDVKM. The ends were cut back, 5 bases at V and 2 bases at J, with 4 bases in the middle. There are 12 residues in the CDR3. CDR3 region: CASSLPYNEQFF. The CDR3 bases are TGTGCCAGCAGTCTCCCCTACAATGAGCAGTTCTTC. Supplemented by reference TRBV28 and TRBJ2-1, the full variable domain reads DVKVTQSSRYLVKRTGEKVFLECVQDMDHENMFWYRQDPGLGLRLIYFSYDVKMKEKGDIPEGYSVSREKKERFSLILESASTNQTSMYLCASSLPYNEQFFGPGTRLTVL.

V is TRBV5-1 and J is TRBJ1-2; D gene unclear. V was cut by 4 bases and J by 4 bases, with 11 bases left in between. The CDR3 is 13 residues long. Germline CDR1 SGHRS, CDR2 YFSETQ. The CDR3 protein is CASSPDSAYGYTF. CDR3 in DNA: TGCGCCAGCAGCCCGGACTCGGCCTATGGCTACACCTTC.

The gene calls are TRBV11-2 and TRBJ2-5, with a tentative D call TRBD1 (6 bases). The CDR3 extends over 16 amino acids. Germline V gene sequence: CDR1 SGHAT, CDR2 FQNNGV. V was pared by 4 bases and J by 6 bases, with 21 bases between. CDR3 DNA sequence: TGTGCCAGCAGCTATTTGCAGGGGCGATTGACGAAGACCCAGTACTTC. Protein sequence: CASSYLQGRLTKTQYF.

A word on this clone: The same CDR3 is also encoded by other DNA sequences in this sample. V and J are TRBV5-4 and TRBJ2-2, with 8 bases fitting TRBD2. J was trimmed by 2 bases and V by 3 bases; bases with no gene match: 3. CDR3 size: 15 residues. The germline CDR1 and CDR2 sequences are SGHNT and YYREEE (reference sequence). The DNA of the CDR3 is TGTGCCAGCAGCTCCGGGACTAGTAACACCGGGGAGCTGTTTTTT. This gives the protein CASSSGTSNTGELFF.

The chain carries TRBV11-2 and TRBJ1-1, with 7 bases that match TRBD1. J lost 0 bases, V lost 0 bases, and 4 bases had no gene match. The germline V gene has CDR1 SGHAT and CDR2 FQNNGV. The CDR3 length is 16 residues. CDR3 sequence reads: CASSLDLGTVNTEAFF. CDR3 DNA: TGTGCCAGCAGCTTAGACCTAGGGACAGTGAACACTGAAGCTTTCTTT.

This chain links TRBV9 with TRBJ2-7; D is ambiguous. Trimming shortened V by 0 bases and J by 3 bases, and 13 bases separated the two germline ends. The CDR3 runs 15 residues. Germline CDR1 is SGDLS and CDR2 is YYNGEE. CDR3 bases: TGTGCCAGCAGCGTAGGCAGCATATCTGGCTACGAGCAGTACTTC. Protein sequence: CASSVGSISGYEQYF.

The chain employs TRBV7-2 and TRBJ2-7; D not certain. With 1 base removed from V and 7 bases from J, the gap between germline ends came to 11 bases. CDR1 and CDR2 from the germline V gene are SGHTA and FQGNSA. The CDR3 is 13 amino acids. CDR3 nucleotide sequence: TGTGCCAGCAGCTTAGAAGGTGGGCGGGAGCAGTACTTC. Protein: CASSLEGGREQYF.

The rearrangement joins TRBV4-1 to TRBJ1-1; D gene unclear. V was shortened by 4 bases and J by 5 bases, with 5 bases between the two germline ends. The V gene's germline CDR1 is MGHRA and CDR2 YSYEKL. CDR3 length: 11 residues. CDR3 nucleotides: TGCGCCAGCAGCCTCGAGACTGAAGCTTTCTTT. This encodes CASSLETEAFF.